This TCR beta chain derives from a study of blood T cell repertoires in COVID-19. As for the study in general: Donors in the United States, Italy and Spain gave samples during acute or convalescent COVID-19.

Original analysis: Estimation of nucleated cell counts relied on the amplification of reference gene primers. Profiled with immunoSEQ multiplex PCR; TCRdb holds only in-frame clones, not every one. The V and J calls and clone size are taken from that table; D and trimming were inferred from the DNA. The sample contains under 200,000 clones, around 82% of which appear only once. This clone showed up just once. This receptor was obtained from a man aged 18 to 29 with active or convalescent COVID-19. The sample consisted of peripheral blood.

CDR3 protein: CASSLGLAGVAAYEQYF. The CDR3 DNA is TGCGCCAGCAGCCTAGGACTAGCGGGAGTGGCGGCCTACGAGCAGTACTTC. This rearrangement joins TRBV5-1 to TRBJ2-7; 13 bases fit TRBD2. The CDR3 is 17 residues long. V trimming: 4 bases; J trimming: 2 bases; junction bases outside the gene matches: 9. Germline lookup yields CDR1 SGHRS and CDR2 YFSETQ.